The following is a T cell receptor beta chain sequence with its context. The method was immunoSEQ multiplex PCR; TCRdb's version includes in-frame clones alone and lacks a portion of them. The repertoire holds more than 95,000 clones, with 78% as singletons. CDR3 size: 16 residues. The germline V gene has CDR1 SGHDT and CDR2 YYEEEE. Trimming pared 0 bases from V and 2 bases from J, leaving 12 bases between. This specimen belongs to a study of radiotherapy plus CTLA-4 blockade in lung cancer. This specimen consisted of peripheral blood, obtained from a patient treated with radiotherapy plus ipilimumab. The chain employs TRBV5-6 and TRBJ1-3, with D perhaps matching TRBD1 (6 bases). The TCR originated in a human donor with non-small cell lung cancer who had a partial response to radiotherapy plus ipilimumab. CDR3 in amino acids: CASSLVAGAPGNTIYF. CDR3 DNA sequence: TGTGCCAGCAGCTTGGTAGCGGGGGCGCCTGGAAACACCATATATTTT.